This paragraph covers one TCR beta chain sequence. The CDR3 runs to 14 residues. V shed 5 bases and J shed 8 bases, with 18 bases lying between them. Germline loops: CDR1 SEHNR, CDR2 FQNEAQ (reference sequence). This sample was included in a study of sequential checkpoint blockade in melanoma. Across the whole study: Randomization was 1:1 between first-line nivolumab→ipilimumab and ipilimumab→nivolumab. Each arm's sequence ended with maintenance nivolumab.

Treatment denoted: randomized to nivolumab then ipilimumab (arm A) or the reverse (arm B). Patients had received no earlier DNA-damaging chemotherapy. Sorted cells were live CD3+CD8+, lacking CD19 and CD56, from PBMCs. Profiling relied on immunoSEQ multiplex PCR, and the TCRdb table lists in-frame clones only, not all of them. The top ten hold 50% to 55% of the sample, which has fewer than 15,000 clones, roughly three quarters seen once. The chain has TRBV7-9 and TRBJ1-2, with D possibly TRBD1 on 6 matching bases. The specimen comprised CD8+ T cells sorted from blood (inferred from file names), sampled from a patient given nivolumab and ipilimumab in sequence. This TCR was sampled from a human patient with melanoma. Some clones in this sample may be carry-over from other donors' samples. Written as DNA, the CDR3 is TGTGCCAGCAGCGCTGGGCGGGGGGCAGCGGGCTACACCTTC. Translated: CASSAGRGAAGYTF.